Presented here are 32 T cell receptor beta chains from one specimen sequenced in a study of early T cells in non-severe SARS-CoV-2 infection. In TCRdb, the 5' RACE reads were re-called with MiXCR into one record per CDR3 protein. The table shows approximately 20,000 distinct CDR3 sequences, with about 4% occurring only once. The sample was whole blood. These receptors were collected from an adult who was a healthcare worker with PCR-confirmed SARS-CoV-2 infection or an uninfected control (not recorded which).

This clonotype has only a few counts. The rearrangement joins TRBV24-1 to TRBJ2-7; no clear D gene. The V and J ends lost 3 bases and 5 bases respectively, with 19 bases between them. There are 16 residues in the CDR3. Germline V lookup: CDR1 KGHDR, CDR2 SFDVKD. The CDR3 here is CATSDQPPGPSHEQYF. CDR3 in DNA: TGTGCCACCAGTGATCAGCCCCCGGGTCCGAGCCACGAGCAGTACTTC.

This clonotype was picked up many times. The gene calls are TRBV5-6 and TRBJ2-2; 12 nucleotides agree with TRBD1. CDR3 size: 16 residues. Germline CDR1 is SGHDT and CDR2 is YYEEEE. V trimming: 4 bases; J trimming: 6 bases; junction bases outside the gene matches: 7. The CDR3 DNA follows: TGTGCCAGCAGCGGGACAGGGGGCGCAGGTGCCGGGGAGCTGTTTTTT. This translates into CASSGTGGAGAGELFF. The complete variable domain, with remaining parts taken from reference TRBV5-6 and TRBJ2-2, reads DAGVTQSPTHLIKTRGQQVTLRCSPKSGHDTVSWYQQALGQGPQFIFQYYEEEERQRGNFPDRFSGHQFPNYSSELNVNALLLGDSALYLCASSGTGGAGAGELFFGEGSRLTVL.

This clonotype has a count of ten or more. Relative to the germline gene, one junction end is altered; a read error may explain this. The CDR3 loop is CASSQDPAGTGAF. CDR3 bases: TGTGCCAGCAGCCAAGATCCCGCCGGGACAGGGGCCTTC. The rearrangement links TRBV3-1 to TRBJ1-2, with 10 bases fitting TRBD1. The CDR3 is 13 amino acids. Germline lookup yields CDR1 LGHDT and CDR2 YNNKEL (reference sequence).

This clonotype was found many times. V is TRBV7-9 and J is TRBJ1-1; D uncertain. The CDR3 sequence is 15 residues long. Trimming pared 5 bases from V and 2 bases from J, leaving 15 bases between. The germline CDR1 and CDR2 sequences are SEHNR and FQNEAQ (reference sequence). CDR3 loop: CASSGRQGLNTEAFF. The CDR3 DNA follows: TGTGCCAGCAGCGGTCGACAAGGTTTAAACACTGAAGCTTTCTTT.

This clonotype was counted only a few times. V usage is TRBV4-3 and J usage is TRBJ2-1; 9 bases are a match to TRBD1. V lost 1 base, J lost 5 bases, and 3 bases stayed unmatched. The CDR3 extends over 15 amino acids. The germline V gene encodes CDR1 LGHNA and CDR2 YSLEER. This CDR3 reads CASSQGTGADNEQFF. The CDR3 DNA reads TGCGCCAGCAGCCAAGGGACAGGGGCTGACAATGAGCAGTTCTTC.

The V gene is TRBV6-2 or TRBV6-3, the J gene TRBJ2-3; 10 positions agree with TRBD2. The CDR3 sequence is 17 residues long. The J segment lost 6 bases and the V segment lost 6 bases, leaving 15 bases of the junction unmatched. Germline CDR1 MNHEY, CDR2 SVGEGT. DNA of the CDR3: TGTGCCAGCAGGCCCCCCTCTTCTAGCGGGGGTCGGGATACGCAGTATTTT. This gives the protein CASRPPSSSGGRDTQYF.

This clonotype is medium-sized in the sample. The V call is TRBV5-6, the J call TRBJ2-7; unclear D gene. Germline loops: CDR1 SGHDT, CDR2 YYEEEE. The V gene lost 4 bases and the J gene lost 9 bases, with 23 bases spanning the gap. This CDR3 spans 15 amino acids. CDR3 bases: TGTGCCAGCAGCCTGTCCCCGACCCCTAAGACGTGGCAGTACTTC. Its translation: CASSLSPTPKTWQYF.

The sample holds a few counts of this clonotype. The rearrangement uses TRBV20-1 and TRBJ2-3, with D uncertain. Between the trimmed V and J ends, which lost 6 bases and 3 bases, there was a span of 19 bases. Germline V gene sequence: CDR1 DFQATT, CDR2 SNEGSKA (reference sequence). The CDR3 extends over 15 amino acids. CDR3 loop: CSANGWRTLTDTQYF. CDR3 coding DNA: TGCAGTGCCAACGGTTGGCGTACCTTGACAGATACGCAGTATTTT.

At least ten counts were recorded for this clonotype. The V and J genes are TRBV6-2 or TRBV6-3 and TRBJ2-7; 8 bases fit TRBD1. This CDR3 has 14 residues. Germline trimming cut 7 bases from V and 3 bases from J; bases unmatched to any gene: 8. The germline V gene has CDR1 MNHEY and CDR2 SVGEGT. The CDR3 spells CASTDRGRNYEQYF. The CDR3, as DNA: TGTGCCAGCACAGACAGGGGACGGAACTACGAGCAGTACTTC.

There are many counts of this clonotype. This rearrangement joins TRBV7-6 to TRBJ2-1; TRBD2 is a possible D gene (5 bases). The germline gives CDR1 SGHVS, CDR2 FNYEAQ. The CDR3 has 13 residues. The V end lost 4 bases, the J end lost 5 bases, and 9 bases lay between the germline ends. The CDR3 region is CASSSWRNNEQFF. The CDR3 bases are TGTGCCAGCAGCTCGTGGAGGAACAATGAGCAGTTCTTC.

This clonotype was seen repeatedly, ten times or more. The chain links TRBV5-1 to TRBJ1-2; D is possibly TRBD1 (5 bases). V gave up 0 bases and J gave up 4 bases, with 16 bases separating them. The CDR3 length is 16 residues. CDR1 and CDR2 (germline): SGHRS, YFSETQ. CDR3 sequence: CASSLAVVRQPYGYTF. As DNA, the CDR3 is TGCGCCAGCAGCTTGGCCGTAGTGAGACAGCCCTATGGCTACACCTTC.

This clonotype was observed many times. The chain links TRBV15 to TRBJ1-2, with D possibly being TRBD1 (5 bases). V was clipped by 3 bases and J by 4 bases, with 18 bases between them. Germline values: CDR1 LNHNV, CDR2 YYDKDF (reference sequence). The CDR3 is 16 residues long. The CDR3 DNA reads TGTGCCACCAGCAGGCGCCAGGGCCCGTCTGGCTATGGCTACACCTTC. This codes for CATSRRQGPSGYGYTF.

Turning to this clonotype: With a much larger clone just one base away, this may be a read error. V and J are TRBV13 and TRBJ2-7; 8 bases agree with TRBD1. The CDR3 covers 17 residues. Germline V gene sequence: CDR1 PRHDT, CDR2 FYEKMQ (reference sequence). CDR3 sequence: CVSSQRQGTDSSYEQYF. CDR3 in DNA: TGTGTCAGCAGCCAACGACAGGGGACCGACAGCTCCTACGAGCAGTACTTC.

Many counts were recorded for this clonotype. The chain uses TRBV20-1 and TRBJ1-2; D uncertain. Trimming shortened V by 0 bases and J by 4 bases, and 9 bases separated the two germline ends. CDR3 length: 13 amino acids. Per the germline V gene, CDR1 is DFQATT and CDR2 is SNEGSKA (reference sequence). CDR3 coding DNA: TGCAGTGCTAGAGAGGCAGGCCTCTATGGCTACACCTTC. Its translation is CSAREAGLYGYTF.

This clonotype was observed at least ten times. The rearrangement links TRBV7-9 to TRBJ2-7; D is possibly TRBD1 (6 bases). The CDR3 sequence is 13 residues long. Germline V gives CDR1 SEHNR, CDR2 FQNEAQ (reference sequence). Trimming pared 6 bases from V and 7 bases from J, leaving 16 bases between. The CDR3 region has the DNA TGTGCCAGCAGTCCGGGGACATGGGGTGAGCAGTACTTC. Translating gives CASSPGTWGEQYF.

By frequency in the sample, this clonotype is medium-sized. This chain uses TRBV10-2 with TRBJ2-1, with 9 bases matching TRBD2. Trimming at V came to 1 base and at J to 8 bases, leaving 9 bases not matched to a gene. The CDR3 length is 16 residues. CDR1 and CDR2 from the germline V gene are WSHSY and SAAADI. The DNA of the CDR3 is TGCGCCAGCAGTGAGTATCGCGGGGGGGTCTTGGATGAGCAGTTCTTC. Protein: CASSEYRGGVLDEQFF.

This clonotype is labeled as medium-sized. The chain links TRBV12-3 or TRBV12-4 to TRBJ1-2; 11 bases map to TRBD1. CDR3 length: 14 amino acids. Unmatched junction bases numbered 8, after V lost 7 bases and J lost 7 bases. CDR3: CASTFGQGAAGYTF. Written as DNA, the CDR3 is TGTGCCAGCACCTTCGGACAGGGGGCGGCTGGCTACACCTTC.

This clonotype was seen at least ten times. The CDR3 region is CASGPGASSYNEQFF. Written as DNA, the CDR3 is TGCGCCAGCGGGCCTGGGGCGAGCTCCTACAATGAGCAGTTCTTC. The chain recombines TRBV4-1 with TRBJ2-1, with D perhaps matching TRBD1 (5 bases). Germline V CDR1 and CDR2: MGHRA, YSYEKL. V was trimmed by 8 bases and J by 0 bases, leaving 14 bases between them. The CDR3 totals 15 residues.

This clonotype was seen at least ten times. CDR3 nucleotide sequence: TGTGCCAGCAGTCTCCAGGGAACTAGCACAGATACGCAGTATTTT. Protein sequence: CASSLQGTSTDTQYF. The V call is TRBV6-2 or TRBV6-3, the J call TRBJ2-3; D is possibly TRBD1 (5 bases). The germline V and J ends were trimmed by 5 bases and 0 bases, with 12 bases remaining between them. Germline lookup yields CDR1 MNHEY and CDR2 SVGEGT. This CDR3 contains 15 residues.

The chain combines TRBV20-1 with TRBJ2-1; D is unresolved. The CDR3 totals 13 residues. Germline CDR1 reads DFQATT; CDR2 reads SNEGSKA (reference sequence). V was trimmed by 5 bases and J by 10 bases, leaving 18 bases between them. CDR3 nucleotides: TGCAGTGCTTATTTAGCCCCGGCGACGGAGCAGTTCTTC. Translating it yields CSAYLAPATEQFF.

This clonotype was picked up many times. The V and J genes are TRBV6-2 or TRBV6-3 and TRBJ2-2; 10 bases agree with TRBD2. The CDR3 totals 16 residues. V was clipped by 2 bases and J by 5 bases; unmatched bases: 5. Per germline, CDR1 MNHEY and CDR2 SVGEGT. As DNA, the CDR3 is TGTGCCAGCAGTTACCAGCGGGGGGGCCGAACCGGGGAGCTGTTTTTT. This translates into CASSYQRGGRTGELFF.

This clonotype came up many times. The chain couples TRBV3-1 to TRBJ2-7; 14 bases are a match to TRBD2. V lost 3 bases to trimming and J lost 6 bases; unmatched junction nucleotides: 7. Germline-derived CDR1 and CDR2 are LGHDT and YNNKEL (reference sequence). The CDR3 length is 16 residues. CDR3 DNA sequence: TGTGCCAGCAGCCAGCACGGACTAGCGGGGGGCGGCGAGCAGTACTTC. As protein: CASSQHGLAGGGEQYF.

There are many counts of this clonotype. The gene calls are TRBV6-2 or TRBV6-3 and TRBJ2-7, with unresolved D. Looked up from germline, CDR1 is MNHEY and CDR2 is SVGEGT. CDR3 size: 11 residues. Trimming cost V 8 bases and J 7 bases, with 12 bases left between them. In DNA, the CDR3 is TGTGCCAGCTCCCAAGGCTGGGAGCAGTACTTC. Translating gives CASSQGWEQYF.

This clonotype appeared many times. J is TRBJ2-3 and V is TRBV4-2; no definite D call. This CDR3 is 15 amino acids long. Germline CDR1 reads LGHNA; CDR2 reads YNFKEQ. V was trimmed by 0 bases and J by 5 bases, leaving 12 bases between them. CDR3 in amino acids: CASSQESLAGDTQYF. CDR3 coding DNA: TGTGCCAGCAGCCAAGAAAGCCTGGCCGGAGATACGCAGTATTTT.

This clonotype was picked up many times. The chain is built from TRBV20-1 and TRBJ2-5, with D perhaps matching TRBD2 (5 bases). Trimming took off 0 bases at V and 5 bases at J, with 13 bases between the two ends. Germline CDR1 reads DFQATT; CDR2 reads SNEGSKA (reference sequence). This CDR3 has 14 amino acids. DNA of the CDR3: TGCAGTGCTAGAGATGACGCACTAGATGAGACCCAGTACTTC. Translation: CSARDDALDETQYF.

This clonotype is deemed medium-sized. This chain uses TRBV6-5 with TRBJ2-1, with a possible D match to TRBD1 (5 bases). The CDR3 has 11 residues. The germline V gene has CDR1 MNHEY and CDR2 SVGAGI. Trimming shortened V by 10 bases and J by 7 bases, and 11 bases separated the two germline ends. The CDR3 is CAIQTENEQFF. Written as DNA, the CDR3 is TGTGCCATCCAGACAGAGAATGAGCAGTTCTTC.

This clonotype was counted at least ten times. The V gene is TRBV18, the J gene TRBJ2-7; 7 bases are shared with TRBD1. The germline V gene has CDR1 KGHSH and CDR2 LQKENI. The ends lost 3 bases at V and 7 bases at J; junction bases unmatched: 9. The CDR3 contains 14 residues. CDR3 nucleotide sequence: TGTGCCAGCTCACCTCTGCGACAGGGAGAGGAGCAGTACTTC. This encodes CASSPLRQGEEQYF.

This clonotype has a count of ten or more. The rearrangement uses TRBV18 and TRBJ1-2; D is undetermined. The CDR3 is made up of 12 amino acids. Germline V gene lookup returns CDR1 KGHSH and CDR2 LQKENI. Between the trimmed V and J ends, which lost 6 bases and 8 bases, there was a span of 13 bases. In DNA, the CDR3 is TGTGCCAGCTCCGTAGCCCTGGAGGGCTACACCTTC. Residues: CASSVALEGYTF.

This clonotype has ten or more counts. The chain combines TRBV7-2 with TRBJ2-3, with TRBD2 matching over 9 bases. The germline CDR1 and CDR2 sequences are SGHTA and FQGNSA. The CDR3 has 16 residues. With V trimmed by 7 bases and J by 2 bases, 10 bases remained unmatched. The CDR3 DNA is TGTGCCAGCACCAACTCTAGCGGGGACCTCACAGATACGCAGTATTTT. Its translation: CASTNSSGDLTDTQYF.

This clonotype was recorded many times. This chain connects TRBV6-6 to TRBJ2-7; 11 nucleotides match TRBD1. The germline gives CDR1 MNHNY, CDR2 SVGAGI (reference sequence). With V trimmed by 5 bases and J by 7 bases, 16 bases remained unmatched. The CDR3 is 17 amino acids. The CDR3 loop is CASSQTTRGTGGREQYF. The CDR3 DNA is TGTGCCAGCAGTCAGACTACCCGTGGGACAGGGGGGCGAGAGCAGTACTTC.

This clonotype was picked up many times. The chain couples TRBV7-9 to TRBJ1-2; no definite D call. Germline V gene lookup returns CDR1 SEHNR and CDR2 FQNEAQ (reference sequence). V shed 1 base and J shed 4 bases, with 10 bases lying between them. This CDR3 comprises 14 residues. DNA of the CDR3: TGTGCCAGCAGCTTAGAACAACAATTCTATGGCTACACCTTC. Amino acids: CASSLEQQFYGYTF. The whole variable domain, remainder taken from reference TRBV7-9 and TRBJ1-2, is DTGVSQNPRHKITKRGQNVTFRCDPISEHNRLYWYRQTLGQGPEFLTYFQNEAQLEKSRLLSDRFSAERPKGSFSTLEIQRTEQGDSAMYLCASSLEQQFYGYTFGSGTRLTVV.

The table lists this clonotype with many counts. J is TRBJ2-2 and V is TRBV29-1, with TRBD2 matching 9 bases. The CDR3 is 14 residues long. Trimming removed 3 bases from V and 3 bases from J; junction bases left unmatched: 2. Germline assignment: CDR1 SQVTM and CDR2 ANQGSEA. The CDR3, as DNA: TGCAGCGTTGAGTTAGCGGGGGACACCGGGGAGCTGTTTTTT. This encodes CSVELAGDTGELFF.